The text below deals with one T cell receptor (beta chain). The antigen is undetermined. This sample was taken from a study of Graves' ophthalmopathy and Graves' hyperthyroidism. Looking at the study overall: Researchers classed hyperthyroidism as stable given no ophthalmopathy within 18 months of follow-up. General observations from the study: Cross-validated, the 13-signature model showed 87.88%/81.08% sensitivity/specificity, and 80%/75% in the test set. Blood repertoires reportedly contained most expanded thyroid clonotypes above 0.001 frequency.

RNA transcripts served as template for amplifying TCR beta CDR3 sequences. An initial RT-PCR round employing HTBI primers preceded a second-round multiplex PCR. TCRdb re-called the multiplex PCR reads through MiXCR, storing one row per CDR3 protein. This table holds over a million distinct CDR3 sequences, about 40% found once. Sequencing input: peripheral blood or thyroid tissue (not recorded which). The sequence came from an adult man with Graves' hyperthyroidism.

The CDR3 DNA is TGTGCCAGTAGTATACCGAGGGTACGGAGTCGTGGCAATCAGCCCCAGCATTTT. As protein: CASSIPRVRSRGNQPQHF. V is TRBV19 and J is TRBJ1-5; D not resolved. Germline assignment: CDR1 LNHDA and CDR2 SQIVND (reference sequence). The length of the CDR3 is 18 residues. Trimming removed 2 bases at V and 2 bases at J, with 19 bases between.